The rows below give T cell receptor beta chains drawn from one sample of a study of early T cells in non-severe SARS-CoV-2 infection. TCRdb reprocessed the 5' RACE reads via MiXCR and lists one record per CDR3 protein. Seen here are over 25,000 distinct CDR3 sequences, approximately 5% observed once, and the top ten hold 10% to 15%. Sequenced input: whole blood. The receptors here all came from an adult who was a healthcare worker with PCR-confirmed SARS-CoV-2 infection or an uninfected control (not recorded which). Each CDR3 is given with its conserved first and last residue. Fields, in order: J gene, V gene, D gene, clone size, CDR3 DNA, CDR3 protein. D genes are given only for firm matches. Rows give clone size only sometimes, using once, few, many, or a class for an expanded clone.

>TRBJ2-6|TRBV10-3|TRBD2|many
TGTGCCATCAGCCCGGGACTAGCGGGACTCTCTGGGGCCAACGTCCTGACTTTC
CAISPGLAGLSGANVLTF
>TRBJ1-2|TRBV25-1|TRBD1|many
TGTGCCAGCAGTGATCATGGACAGGGGGCTGCTGGCTACACCTTC
CASSDHGQGAAGYTF
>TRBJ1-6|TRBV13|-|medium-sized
TGTGCCAGCAGCCGGGGGGCAGGGGAATCACCCCTCCACTTT
CASSRGAGESPLHF
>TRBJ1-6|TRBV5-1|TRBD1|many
TGCGCCAGCAGCCCGGGACAGGGACCTTCACCCCTCCACTTT
CASSPGQGPSPLHF
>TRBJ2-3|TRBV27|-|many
TGTGCCAGCAGACTCTACATACTGTACACTCGGGAGCCTCGGGGCACAGATACGCAGTATTTT
CASRLYILYTREPRGTDTQYF
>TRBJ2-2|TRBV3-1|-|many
TGTGCCAGCAGCCCCTCCCCTATCGCCGGGGAGCTGTTTTTT
CASSPSPIAGELFF
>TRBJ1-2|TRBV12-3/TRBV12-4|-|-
TGTGCCAGCGGCTCCTCCTCAAACTATGGCTGCACCTTC
CASGSSSNYGCTF
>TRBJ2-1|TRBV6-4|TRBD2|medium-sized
TGTGCCAGCAGTGACTCTAGCGGGGGGGCCAATGAGCAGTTCTTC
CASSDSSGGANEQFF
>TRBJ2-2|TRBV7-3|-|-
TGTGCCAGCAGTCCAAGGAGTGGTACCGGGGAGCTGTTTTTT
CASSPRSGTGELFF
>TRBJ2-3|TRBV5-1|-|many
TGCGCCAGCAGCCGCTCAGGGGGACTAACAGATACGCAGTATTTT
CASSRSGGLTDTQYF
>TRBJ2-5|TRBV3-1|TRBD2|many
TGTGCCAGCAGCCGGCGGGGGACGGAGACCCAGTACTTC
CASSRRGTETQYF
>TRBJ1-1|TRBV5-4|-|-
TGTGCCAGCAGCTGGACGGGGGGGCCCATGAACACTGAAGCTTTCTTT
CASSWTGGPMNTEAFF
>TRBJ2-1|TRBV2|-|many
TGTGCCAGCAGTGATCCGGGAGAGCAGTTCTTC
CASSDPGEQFF
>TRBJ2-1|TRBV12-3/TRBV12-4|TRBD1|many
TGTGCCAGCAGTCCTGCCGGGACAGGGGCCAATGAGCAGTTCTTC
CASSPAGTGANEQFF
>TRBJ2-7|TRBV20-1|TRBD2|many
TGCAGTGCTAGGGCAGGACTAGCGGGGTCTATGTACGAGCAGTACTTC
CSARAGLAGSMYEQYF
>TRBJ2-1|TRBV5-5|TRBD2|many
TGTGCCAGCAGCTTGGGAATAGCGGGGGCTTACAATGAGCAGTTCTTC
CASSLGIAGAYNEQFF
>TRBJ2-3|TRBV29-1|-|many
TGCAGCGTCCGCAGACTAGACACAGATACGCAGTATTTT
CSVRRLDTDTQYF
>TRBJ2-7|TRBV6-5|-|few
TGTGCCAGCAGTTACGATCAGAGGAGCTTATTCTACGAGCAGTACTTC
CASSYDQRSLFYEQYF
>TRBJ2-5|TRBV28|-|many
TGTGCCAGCAGTGTTCCCCCTTATAGGACCGGAGAGACCCAGTACTTC
CASSVPPYRTGETQYF
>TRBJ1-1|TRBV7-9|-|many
TGTGCCAGCAGCCCTGCTCACACTGAAGCTTTCTTT
CASSPAHTEAFF
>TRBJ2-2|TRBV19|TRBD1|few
TGTGCCAGTAGTATAGATCTACGGTGGACAGGGAACACCGGGGAGCTGTTTTTT
CASSIDLRWTGNTGELFF
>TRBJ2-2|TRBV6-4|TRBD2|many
TGTGCCACCTCCGGGACTACGAACACCGGGGAGCTGTTTTTT
CATSGTTNTGELFF
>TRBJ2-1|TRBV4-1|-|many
TGCGCCAGCAGTCACACCCGGGGCGCCATGGACAATGAGCAGTTCTTC
CASSHTRGAMDNEQFF